This is a list of T cell receptor beta chains from one sample in a study of healthy donors' naive CD4 and CD8 T cells. TCRdb used MiXCR to reprocess the reads, holding one entry per CDR3 protein. Here the sample spans some 190,000 distinct CDR3 sequences, nearly 75% being singletons. Sequenced material: naive CD4+ and CD8+ T cells sorted from blood, pooled from several donors. The receptors derive from a pool of human donors in good health; the sample pools cells from several healthy donors. CDR3s include the opening cysteine and the closing phenylalanine or tryptophan. Fields, in order: V gene, D gene, J gene, clone size, CDR3 DNA, CDR3 protein. A D gene is named only where the DNA matches it firmly. A clone size is listed for some rows: how often the clone was seen (once, few, many), or a class if it is expanded.

V: TRBV20-1; D: -; J: TRBJ2-7; size: -; DNA: TGCAGTGCTAGAATCCTTAGCGCGCGCTACGAGCAGTACTTC; CDR3: CSARILSARYEQYF
V: TRBV19; D: -; J: TRBJ2-3; size: -; DNA: TGTGCCACGTCGACACCAATCAGCACAGATACGCAGTATTTT; CDR3: CATSTPISTDTQYF
V: TRBV12-3/TRBV12-4; D: -; J: TRBJ2-3; size: -; DNA: TGTGCCAGCAGTCATGAATCTAGCACAGATACGCAGTATTTT; CDR3: CASSHESSTDTQYF
V: TRBV6-1; D: -; J: TRBJ2-1; size: once; DNA: TGTGTCAGCAGTTGGGGGAGCTCCTACAATGAGCAGTTCTTC; CDR3: CVSSWGSSYNEQFF
V: TRBV29-1; D: TRBD2; J: TRBJ2-3; size: few; DNA: TGCAGCGTCGGACTAGCGGGGGGCCTCACAGATACGCAGTATTTT; CDR3: CSVGLAGGLTDTQYF
V: TRBV4-3; D: -; J: TRBJ2-1; size: -; DNA: TGCGCCAGCAGCCAAGTTACGGGACTCACTTACAATGAGCAGTTCTTC; CDR3: CASSQVTGLTYNEQFF
V: TRBV19; D: -; J: TRBJ2-7; size: -; DNA: TGTGCCAGTAGTACCGTCGGGCGTGCCTACGAGCAGTACTTC; CDR3: CASSTVGRAYEQYF
V: TRBV30; D: -; J: TRBJ1-2; size: -; DNA: TGTGCCTGGACTCCCGCTTCGGGCTATGGCTACACCTTC; CDR3: CAWTPASGYGYTF
V: TRBV29-1; D: -; J: TRBJ1-2; size: -; DNA: TGCAGCGTTGAGGATCCTACAGGGAGCTATGGCTACACCTTC; CDR3: CSVEDPTGSYGYTF
V: TRBV27; D: -; J: TRBJ2-1; size: few; DNA: TGTGCCAGCAGTTCCCCAGGGGTTGAGTTGAATGAGCAGTTCTTC; CDR3: CASSSPGVELNEQFF
V: TRBV29-1; D: TRBD2; J: TRBJ2-1; size: -; DNA: TGCAGCGTTGAAGATCGCGCGGGAGAGGGTGAGCAGTTCTTC; CDR3: CSVEDRAGEGEQFF
V: TRBV29-1; D: -; J: TRBJ1-5; size: once; DNA: TGCAGCGTAGCGGACCCCCCAGTTCAGCCCCAGCATTTT; CDR3: CSVADPPVQPQHF
V: TRBV6-5; D: -; J: TRBJ2-2; size: -; DNA: TGTGCCAGCAGACTAGGGCGGGACACCGGGGAGCTGTTTTTT; CDR3: CASRLGRDTGELFF
V: TRBV29-1; D: TRBD2; J: TRBJ2-7; size: -; DNA: TGCAGCGTCGCATCGACTAGCGGGAGTTACGAGCAGTACTTC; CDR3: CSVASTSGSYEQYF
V: TRBV4-1; D: -; J: TRBJ1-2; size: -; DNA: TGCGCCAGCTATCAAGCCACCCGTGGCTACACCTTC; CDR3: CASYQATRGYTF
V: TRBV19; D: -; J: TRBJ2-1; size: -; DNA: TGTGCCAGTAGTATAGGGGCAGGATTATACAATGAGCAGTTCTTC; CDR3: CASSIGAGLYNEQFF
V: TRBV19; D: -; J: TRBJ1-1; size: once; DNA: TGTGCCAGTATACCCGGTGGGCCGAACACTGAAGCTTTCTTT; CDR3: CASIPGGPNTEAFF
V: TRBV30; D: -; J: TRBJ1-1; size: -; DNA: TGTGCCTGGAGTGTAATGGGCAGTGAAGCTTTCTTT; CDR3: CAWSVMGSEAFF
V: TRBV29-1; D: TRBD1; J: TRBJ1-5; size: -; DNA: TGCAGCGCCTGGACAGGGGTCAATCAGCCCCAGCATTTT; CDR3: CSAWTGVNQPQHF
V: TRBV11-1; D: -; J: TRBJ2-7; size: -; DNA: TGTGCCAGCAGCCCGACGGCAACAAGCTCCTACGAGCAGTACTTC; CDR3: CASSPTATSSYEQYF
V: TRBV4-3; D: -; J: TRBJ2-7; size: once; DNA: TGCGCCAGCAGCCAAGGACATTTCAGCTCCTACGAGCAGTACTTC; CDR3: CASSQGHFSSYEQYF
V: TRBV6-5; D: -; J: TRBJ1-1; size: few; DNA: TGTGCCAGCAGTTCGGGGGTGAACACTGAAGCTTTCTTT; CDR3: CASSSGVNTEAFF
V: TRBV24-1; D: TRBD1; J: TRBJ1-1; size: -; DNA: TGTGCCACCAGAGACAGGGTGAACACTGAAGCTTTCTTT; CDR3: CATRDRVNTEAFF
V: TRBV15; D: TRBD1; J: TRBJ1-2; size: once; DNA: TGTGCCACCAGCAGAGACAGGGGGCATGGCTACACCTTC; CDR3: CATSRDRGHGYTF
V: TRBV12-3/TRBV12-4; D: -; J: TRBJ1-1; size: -; DNA: TGTGCCAGCAGCGTTGGGAACACTGAAGCTTTCTTT; CDR3: CASSVGNTEAFF
V: TRBV29-1; D: -; J: TRBJ1-1; size: -; DNA: TGCAGCGTACCGAAGGGGTTGGGGGAGAGGAACACTGAAGCTTTCTTT; CDR3: CSVPKGLGERNTEAFF
V: TRBV29-1; D: -; J: TRBJ2-7; size: few; DNA: TGCAGCGTCGTTATGACGGAGATCTACGAGCAGTACTTC; CDR3: CSVVMTEIYEQYF
V: TRBV6-5; D: TRBD2; J: TRBJ2-1; size: -; DNA: TGTGCCAGCAAAAGACTAGCGGGACTGGGGGAGCAGTTCTTC; CDR3: CASKRLAGLGEQFF
V: TRBV29-1; D: -; J: TRBJ1-3; size: -; DNA: TGCAGCGTTTCTGGAAACACCATATATTTT; CDR3: CSVSGNTIYF
V: TRBV27; D: TRBD2; J: TRBJ2-1; size: -; DNA: TGTGCCAGCAGTTTCTCTAGCGGGGGACTCTCCTACAATGAGCAGTTCTTC; CDR3: CASSFSSGGLSYNEQFF
V: TRBV10-3; D: -; J: TRBJ2-1; size: once; DNA: TGTGCCATCAGTGACGCAGGGTCGGGTGAGCAGTTCTTC; CDR3: CAISDAGSGEQFF
V: TRBV5-1; D: -; J: TRBJ2-2; size: -; DNA: TGCGCCAGCAGCCCTCAGAGGATCTCGAACACCGGGGAGCTGTTTTTT; CDR3: CASSPQRISNTGELFF
V: TRBV12-5; D: -; J: TRBJ2-2; size: -; DNA: TGTACTAGTGATTTGGGCTCAACAGCACCGGGCGGGGAGCTGTTTTTT; CDR3: CTSDLGSTAPGGELFF
V: TRBV10-3; D: TRBD1; J: TRBJ2-7; size: -; DNA: TGTGCCATCAGCACAGGGGTCGGCTACGAGCAGTACTTC; CDR3: CAISTGVGYEQYF
V: TRBV20-1; D: -; J: TRBJ2-1; size: -; DNA: TGCAGTGCCCTGTATGGGGAGCGCGTATACAATGAGCAGTTCTTC; CDR3: CSALYGERVYNEQFF
V: TRBV29-1; D: -; J: TRBJ2-7; size: -; DNA: TGCAGCGTTGAAGAACGGATACCCAACGAGCAGTACTTC; CDR3: CSVEERIPNEQYF
V: TRBV29-1; D: TRBD2; J: TRBJ2-1; size: -; DNA: TGCAGCGACTGGACTAGCGGGCGCAATGAGCAGTTCTTC; CDR3: CSDWTSGRNEQFF
V: TRBV29-1; D: -; J: TRBJ1-1; size: -; DNA: TGCAGCGTTCAGAACCTTTTGAACACTGAAGCTTTCTTT; CDR3: CSVQNLLNTEAFF
V: TRBV27; D: -; J: TRBJ1-6; size: -; DNA: TGTGCCAGCAGTTCCAGGGTGTCACCCCTCCACTTT; CDR3: CASSSRVSPLHF
V: TRBV5-5; D: -; J: TRBJ2-1; size: -; DNA: TGTGCCAGCAGCTTGGCCGCAGCCGAGCAGTTCTTC; CDR3: CASSLAAAEQFF
V: TRBV29-1; D: TRBD2; J: TRBJ2-5; size: -; DNA: TGCAGCGTTCTCGTGTCGGTAGCGGGAGTTTGGGAGACCCAGTACTTC; CDR3: CSVLVSVAGVWETQYF
V: TRBV6-5; D: -; J: TRBJ2-3; size: -; DNA: TGTGCCAGCAGTTACTCGGGAGTGAGCACAGATACGCAGTATTTT; CDR3: CASSYSGVSTDTQYF
V: TRBV27; D: -; J: TRBJ2-5; size: few; DNA: TGTGCCAGCAGTTTGTCCGGGATGGAGACCCAGTACTTC; CDR3: CASSLSGMETQYF
V: TRBV6-5; D: -; J: TRBJ2-7; size: few; DNA: TGTGCCAGCAGTTACCCCGCAGGGGGGACCTACGAGCAGTACTTC; CDR3: CASSYPAGGTYEQYF
V: TRBV5-6; D: -; J: TRBJ2-5; size: -; DNA: TGTGCCAGCAGCTTACTAGAAAACCAAGAGACCCAGTACTTC; CDR3: CASSLLENQETQYF
V: TRBV29-1; D: -; J: TRBJ2-2; size: -; DNA: TGCAGCTGCGGCATGAACACCGGGGAGCTGTTTTTT; CDR3: CSCGMNTGELFF
V: TRBV29-1; D: -; J: TRBJ1-2; size: -; DNA: TGCAGCGTTGATCACCCTACGGAAGGCTACACCTTC; CDR3: CSVDHPTEGYTF
V: TRBV5-1; D: -; J: TRBJ2-7; size: -; DNA: TGCGCCAGCAGCCTGGACCGAGACGAGCAGTACTTC; CDR3: CASSLDRDEQYF
V: TRBV15; D: TRBD2; J: TRBJ2-7; size: once; DNA: TGTGCCACCAGCAGAGATCAGACCGGGGGGCTAGCGGGAGTGGGCGAGCAGTACTTC; CDR3: CATSRDQTGGLAGVGEQYF
V: TRBV11-3; D: TRBD1; J: TRBJ2-7; size: -; DNA: TGTGCCAGCAGCGAGGGACAGGGATCCCCACGGTCCTACGAGCAGTACTTC; CDR3: CASSEGQGSPRSYEQYF
V: TRBV19; D: -; J: TRBJ1-2; size: -; DNA: TGTGCCGCCACCGGGGTAGAGAACTATGGCTACACCTTC; CDR3: CAATGVENYGYTF
V: TRBV19; D: -; J: TRBJ1-2; size: -; DNA: TGTGCCAGTAGTACACCTTCTACGAGGGTTAGTTATGGCTACACCTTC; CDR3: CASSTPSTRVSYGYTF